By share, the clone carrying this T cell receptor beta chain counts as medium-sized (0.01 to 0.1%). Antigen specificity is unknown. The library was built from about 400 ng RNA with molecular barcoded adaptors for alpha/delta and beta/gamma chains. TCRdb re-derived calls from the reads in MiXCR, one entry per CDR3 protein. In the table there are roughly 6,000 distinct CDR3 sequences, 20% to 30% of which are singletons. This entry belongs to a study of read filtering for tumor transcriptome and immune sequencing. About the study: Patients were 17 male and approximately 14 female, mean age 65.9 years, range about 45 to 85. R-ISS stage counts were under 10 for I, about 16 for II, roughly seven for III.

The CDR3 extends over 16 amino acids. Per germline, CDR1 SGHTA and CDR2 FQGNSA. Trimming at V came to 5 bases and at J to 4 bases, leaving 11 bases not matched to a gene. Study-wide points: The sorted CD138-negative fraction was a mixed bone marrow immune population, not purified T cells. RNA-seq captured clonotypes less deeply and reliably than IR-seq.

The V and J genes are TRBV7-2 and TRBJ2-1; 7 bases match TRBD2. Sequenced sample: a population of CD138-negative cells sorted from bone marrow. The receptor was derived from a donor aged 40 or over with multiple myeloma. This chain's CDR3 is CASSPLWGGSYNEQFF. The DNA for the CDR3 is TGTGCCAGCAGCCCCTTATGGGGAGGGAGTTACAATGAGCAGTTCTTC.